Presented here are 3 T cell receptor beta chains from one specimen sequenced in a study of shared clonotypes between healthy human individuals. Generated by immunoSEQ multiplex PCR, the TCRdb table keeps only in-frame clones and is missing some. Of about 2.2 million clones in the sample, about 94% were seen once. Selected positively for CCR7 and CD45RO-negative, naive CD8 cells excluded terminally differentiated effector memory CD45RA+ cells. Sequencing used naive CD8+ T cells from PBMCs. These receptor sequences come from a man aged 18 to 30 in good health. Some clones in this sample may be carry-over from other donors' samples.

The chain recombines TRBV27 with TRBJ2-3; no clear D. Germline V CDR1 and CDR2: MNHEY, SMNVEV (reference sequence). Trimming pared 1 base from V and 9 bases from J, leaving 17 bases between. The CDR3 covers 15 residues. CDR3 nucleotides: TGTGCCAGCAGTTTATACCGGACCCCATCGGGCACGCAGTATTTT. Amino acids: CASSLYRTPSGTQYF.

J is TRBJ2-1 and V is TRBV27; D might be TRBD2 (6 bases). CDR3 length: 16 amino acids. Germline CDR1 and CDR2: MNHEY and SMNVEV (reference sequence). The V end was cut by 4 bases, the J end by 4 bases, with 17 bases between. This CDR3 is CASSYAPSGPYNEQFF. The DNA of the CDR3 is TGTGCCAGCAGTTACGCCCCAAGCGGGCCGTACAATGAGCAGTTCTTC.

The V and J genes are TRBV6-5 and TRBJ2-1, with 9 bases aligning to TRBD1. Trimming cost V 5 bases and J 5 bases; bases outside gene matches: 4. Per the germline V gene, CDR1 is MNHEY and CDR2 is SVGAGI. This CDR3 contains 14 residues. The CDR3 region has the DNA TGTGCCAGCAGTACAGGGGGCGTGGACAATGAGCAGTTCTTC. Translating gives CASSTGGVDNEQFF.